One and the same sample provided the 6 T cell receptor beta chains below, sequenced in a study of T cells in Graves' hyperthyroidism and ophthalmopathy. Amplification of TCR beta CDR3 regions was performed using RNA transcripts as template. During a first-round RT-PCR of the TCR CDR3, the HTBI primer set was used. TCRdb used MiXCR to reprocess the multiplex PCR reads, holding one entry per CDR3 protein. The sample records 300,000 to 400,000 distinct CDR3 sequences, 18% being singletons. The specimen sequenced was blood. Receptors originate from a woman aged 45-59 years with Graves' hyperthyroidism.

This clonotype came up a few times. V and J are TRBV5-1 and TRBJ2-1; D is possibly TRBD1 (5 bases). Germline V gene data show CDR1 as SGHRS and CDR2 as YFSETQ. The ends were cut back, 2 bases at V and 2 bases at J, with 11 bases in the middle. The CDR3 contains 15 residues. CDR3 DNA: TGCGCCAGCAGCTTCACAGGAGACCCCTACAATGAGCAGTTCTTC. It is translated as CASSFTGDPYNEQFF.

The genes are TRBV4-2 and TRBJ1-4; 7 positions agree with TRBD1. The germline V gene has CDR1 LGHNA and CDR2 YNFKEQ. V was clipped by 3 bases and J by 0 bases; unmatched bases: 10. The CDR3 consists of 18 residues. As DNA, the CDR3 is TGTGCCAGCAGCCACCAACCGGGACAGCTCGCAACTAATGAAAAACTGTTTTTT. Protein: CASSHQPGQLATNEKLFF.

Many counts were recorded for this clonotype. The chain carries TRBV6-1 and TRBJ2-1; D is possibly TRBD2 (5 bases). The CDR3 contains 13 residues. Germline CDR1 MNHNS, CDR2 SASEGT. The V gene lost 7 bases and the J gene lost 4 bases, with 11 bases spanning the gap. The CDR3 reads CASTDWVYNEQFF. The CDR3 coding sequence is TGTGCCAGCACGGACTGGGTATACAATGAGCAGTTCTTC.

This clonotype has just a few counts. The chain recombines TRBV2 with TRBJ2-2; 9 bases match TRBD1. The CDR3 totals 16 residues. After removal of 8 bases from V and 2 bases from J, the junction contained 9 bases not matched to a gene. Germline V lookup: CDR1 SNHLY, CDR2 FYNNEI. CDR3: CASGHLGQGNTGELFF. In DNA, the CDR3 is TGTGCCAGCGGCCACCTGGGACAGGGAAACACCGGGGAGCTGTTTTTT.

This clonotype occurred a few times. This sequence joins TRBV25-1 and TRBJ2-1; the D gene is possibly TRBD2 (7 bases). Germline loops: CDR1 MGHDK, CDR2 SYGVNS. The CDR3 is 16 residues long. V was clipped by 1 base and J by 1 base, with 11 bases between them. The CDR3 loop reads CASSEWEGGSYNEQFF. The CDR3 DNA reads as TGTGCCAGCAGTGAATGGGAGGGGGGTTCCTACAATGAGCAGTTCTTC. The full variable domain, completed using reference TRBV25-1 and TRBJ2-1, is EADIYQTPRYLVIGTGKKITLECSQTMGHDKMYWYQQDPGMELHLIHYSYGVNSTEKGDLSSESTVSRIRTEHFPLTLESARPSHTSQYLCASSEWEGGSYNEQFFGPGTRLTVL.

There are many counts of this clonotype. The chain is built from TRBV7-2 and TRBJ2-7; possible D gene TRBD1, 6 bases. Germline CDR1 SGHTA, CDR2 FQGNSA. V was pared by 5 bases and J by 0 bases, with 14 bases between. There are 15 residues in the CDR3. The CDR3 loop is CASSQRGGDSYEQYF. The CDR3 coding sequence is TGTGCCAGCAGCCAGCGTGGGGGCGACTCCTACGAGCAGTACTTC.